The 2 T cell receptor beta chains below all came from one sample that was sequenced in a study of CD8 T cells in Susac syndrome. Random hexamers were used to reverse transcribe 0.5 to 1 ug of RNA. TCRdb called the immunoSEQ multiplex PCR reads again in MiXCR, with one record for every CDR3 protein. The sample has approximately 170,000 distinct CDR3 sequences, about 90% seen once. The sample was CD4+ T cells from PBMCs. These receptors all stem from a human donor in good health.

V is TRBV29-1 and J is TRBJ2-2; no definite D call. CDR1 and CDR2 from the germline V gene are SQVTM and ANQGSEA. The CDR3 length is 14 residues. V gave up 4 bases and J gave up 0 bases, with 9 bases separating them. The CDR3 DNA sequence: TGCAGCGTTGCTCGGACCTCGAACACCGGGGAGCTGTTTTTT. It is translated as CSVARTSNTGELFF.

This sequence joins TRBV6-2 or TRBV6-3 and TRBJ2-7; D may be TRBD1 or TRBD2 (6 bases each). Trimming pared 3 bases from V and 2 bases from J, leaving 17 bases between. Germline CDR1 MNHEY, CDR2 SVGEGT. The CDR3 consists of 16 residues. CDR3 region: CASSYRIGGQTYEQYF. The CDR3 nucleotides read TGTGCCAGCAGTTATCGTATCGGGGGCCAAACCTACGAGCAGTACTTC.